This TCR beta chain was identified during a study of OX40 agonist ivuxolimab in advanced cancers. Regarding the study in general: Ivuxolimab was an agonistic, fully human IgG2 monoclonal antibody directed against OX40 (CD134), a costimulatory receptor. Prior anti-PD-1, anti-PD-L1 or anti-CTLA-4 therapy was permitted, and checkpoint inhibitors had been received by less than 45% of dose-escalation patients. The paper reports the monotherapy dose-escalation portion (N of about 47 patients) of the phase I ivuxolimab trial. In the dose-escalation cohort, roughly four fifths of patients were male, and the mean age was approximately 60 years, with a range of roughly 23 to 85. Among the approximately 50 dose-escalation patients, some 20 had hepatocellular carcinoma, roughly 15 melanoma, 9 renal cell carcinoma and 9 head and neck cancer. Peripheral TCRbeta sequencing aimed to test whether ivuxolimab altered TCR sequence diversity and caused clonal T-cell expansion. Three dose-escalation patients achieved partial responses, one with hepatocellular carcinoma and two with cutaneous melanoma. Intravenous ivuxolimab was administered to patients every 2 weeks at six dose levels: 0.01, 0.1, 0.3, 1.5, 3 and 10 mg/kg. General findings and caveats noted by the study authors: After ivuxolimab, CD8+ T cells had more expanded clones than CD4+ T cells on average. Low levels of normalized T-cell clonal expansion were also shown by some nonresponding patients. At doses of 0.1 to 3.0 mg/kg, clonal expansion of both CD4+ and CD8+ T cells in blood was seen between baseline and week 6. The antigen specificity of the peripheral T cells that underwent clonal expansion was not determined. In the 0.1-3.0 mg/kg groups, partial responders had among the lowest normalized peripheral clonal expansion, particularly in CD8+ T cells.

Comments on this clone: Which antigen it targets is not known. No quality values exist for individual bases; no much larger clone is one base distant.

Ends trimmed: V by 5 bases, J by 1 base; bases unmatched to a gene: 3. Measured from the cysteine to the phenylalanine, the CDR3 is 14 residues long. The DNA shown is the 42-base CDR3, in frame from base 1. CDR1 MNHNS and CDR2 SASEGT were looked up in the germline V gene. The trial excluded patients who had a history of autoimmune disease or who were on systemic immunosuppression. Peripheral blood for TCR sequencing was collected from all dose cohorts at baseline, on cycle 4 day 1, and on cycle 7 day 1. The samples were drawn from a first-in-human, open-label, multicenter phase I dose-escalation trial of ivuxolimab. Adults with locally advanced or metastatic melanoma, renal cell carcinoma, hepatocellular carcinoma or head and neck squamous cell carcinoma were enrolled in the trial. Before TCR sequencing, CD4+ T cells and CD8+ T cells were sorted from peripheral blood as separate populations. Genomic DNA was isolated from the sorted cells so that the TCRbeta CDR3 region could be sequenced. TCRbeta CDR3 regions were sequenced using the immunoSEQ Assay. TCRdb's version of the immuneACCESS table is confined to in-frame rearrangements and falls short of the full clone set. An unresolved V gene accounts for under half of the shortfall where checked; the remainder is of unknown origin. The sample data list about 48,000 clones, and roughly nine tenths of these were observed just once. The ten largest clones capture 11% of the sample.

The origin of this receptor is an adult with an advanced solid tumor such as melanoma, head and neck, liver or kidney cancer. This sample comprised CD4+ or CD8+ T cells sorted from blood, obtained in a trial of the OX40 agonist ivuxolimab. Recombination joined TRBV6-1 with TRBJ1-2, with 8 junctional bases fitting TRBD1. This receptor carries the CDR3 CASSLDRGNYGYTF. The nucleotide sequence is TGTGCCAGCAGTTTAGACAGGGGTAACTATGGCTACACCTTC.